A single sample gave rise to the 8 T cell receptor beta chains below, sequenced in a study of blood T cell repertoires in COVID-19. Measured with immunoSEQ multiplex PCR; TCRdb has only the in-frame clones, and not every one. The repertoire holds 260,000 or so clones, approximately 86% seen once, with 0.7% in the top ten. The specimen sequenced was peripheral blood. Receptors originate from a human donor in a cohort sampled during active COVID-19.

The rearrangement joins TRBV30 to TRBJ1-5; a possible D gene is TRBD1 (5 bases). Germline V gives CDR1 GTSNPN, CDR2 SVGIG (reference sequence). The CDR3 is made up of 13 amino acids. V lost 3 bases, J lost 7 bases, and 13 bases lay in between. The CDR3, as DNA: TGTGCCTGGAGAGGGGAGGGCGCGCAGCCCCAGCATTTT. This codes for CAWRGEGAQPQHF.

This clone turned up a few times. The chain links TRBV10-2 to TRBJ2-7; 11 nucleotides line up with TRBD2. Trimming removed 6 bases from V and 2 bases from J; junction bases left unmatched: 3. Germline CDR1 WSHSY, CDR2 SAAADI. This CDR3 region has 14 residues. The CDR3 DNA sequence: TGCGCCAGCAGACTAGCGGGAGCACCCTACGAGCAGTACTTC. This gives the protein CASRLAGAPYEQYF.

The V and J genes are TRBV29-1 and TRBJ1-3; 9 bases are shared with TRBD1. V was clipped by 6 bases and J by 2 bases; unmatched bases: 2. CDR1 SQVTM and CDR2 ANQGSEA come from the germline V gene. This CDR3 comprises 13 residues. CDR3 in DNA: TGCAGCGTCCGACAGGGGGCTGGAAACACCATATATTTT. Encoded protein: CSVRQGAGNTIYF.

The chain couples TRBV5-1 to TRBJ2-7, with 8 bases identical to TRBD1. Looked up from germline, CDR1 is SGHRS and CDR2 is YFSETQ. With 0 bases clipped from V and 3 bases from J, the junction kept 5 bases outside the gene matches. This CDR3 is built from 15 residues. CDR3: CASSLEGRGHYEQYF. The CDR3 nucleotides are TGCGCCAGCAGCTTGGAGGGCAGGGGGCACTACGAGCAGTACTTC.

The gene calls are TRBV5-1 and TRBJ1-6; D unclear. Trimming left V 0 bases short and J 6 bases short, with 19 bases between. Germline V gives CDR1 SGHRS, CDR2 YFSETQ. CDR3 length: 18 residues. The CDR3 sequence is CASSLAGFRGRGNSPLHF. CDR3 sequence (DNA): TGCGCCAGCAGCTTGGCCGGGTTTCGGGGTAGAGGTAATTCACCCCTCCACTTT.

The chain links TRBV4-3 to TRBJ1-6; D gene uncertain. The CDR3 length is 14 residues. Germline V gene data show CDR1 as LGHNA and CDR2 as YSLEER. V lost 1 base, J lost 6 bases, and 7 bases lay in between. For the CDR3, the DNA is TGCGCCAGCAGCCAAGTGGAGGGTAATTCACCCCTCCACTTT. This gives the protein CASSQVEGNSPLHF.

The chain is built from TRBV4-2 and TRBJ2-3, with unresolved D. Per the germline V gene, CDR1 is LGHNA and CDR2 is YNFKEQ. The CDR3 runs 12 residues. V lost 4 bases, J lost 6 bases, and 8 bases lay in between. CDR3 residues: CASSPATDTQYF. CDR3 coding DNA: TGTGCCAGCAGCCCAGCGACGGATACGCAGTATTTT.

In its sample, this clone was seen a few times. The rearrangement joins TRBV18 to TRBJ2-5, with 14 bases fitting TRBD2. CDR3 length: 19 residues. Per the germline V gene, CDR1 is KGHSH and CDR2 is LQKENI. The J segment lost 1 base and the V segment lost 4 bases, leaving 11 bases of the junction unmatched. The CDR3 DNA follows: TGTGCCAGCTCACAAATCCCGGGACTAGCGGGAGTGGGCCAAGAGACCCAGTACTTC. This codes for CASSQIPGLAGVGQETQYF.